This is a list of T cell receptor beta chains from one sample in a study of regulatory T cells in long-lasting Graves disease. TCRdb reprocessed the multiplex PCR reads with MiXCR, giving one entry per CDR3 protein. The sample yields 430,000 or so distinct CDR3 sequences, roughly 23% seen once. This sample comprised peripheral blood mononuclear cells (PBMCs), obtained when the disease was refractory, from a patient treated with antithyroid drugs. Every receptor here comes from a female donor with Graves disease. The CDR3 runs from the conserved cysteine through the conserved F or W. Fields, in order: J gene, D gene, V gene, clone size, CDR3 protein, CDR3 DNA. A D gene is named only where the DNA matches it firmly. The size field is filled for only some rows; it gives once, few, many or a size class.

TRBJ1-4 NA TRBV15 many CATKDPGPIGSEKLFF TGTGCCACCAAAGATCCAGGGCCCATAGGGAGTGAAAAACTGTTTTTT
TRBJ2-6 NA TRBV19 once CASSMALDSSGANVLTF TGTGCCAGTAGTATGGCCCTCGACAGCTCTGGGGCCAACGTCCTGACTTTC
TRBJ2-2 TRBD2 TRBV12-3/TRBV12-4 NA CASSFSREPPSPTGELFF TGTGCCAGCAGTTTTTCGCGGGAGCCTCCCTCGCCCACCGGGGAGCTGTTTTTT
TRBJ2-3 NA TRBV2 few CARRPDTQYF TGTGCCAGGAGACCAGATACGCAGTATTTT
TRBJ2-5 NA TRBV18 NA CASSPMETQYF TGTGCCAGCTCACCAATGGAGACCCAGTACTTC
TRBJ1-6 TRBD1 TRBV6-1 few CASSLGQGVSYNSPLHF TGTGCCAGCAGTCTCGGACAGGGGGTGTCCTATAATTCACCCCTCCACTTT
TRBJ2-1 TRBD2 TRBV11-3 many CASSYGGLAGGADNEQFF TGTGCCAGCAGCTACGGGGGACTAGCGGGAGGGGCGGACAATGAGCAGTTCTTC
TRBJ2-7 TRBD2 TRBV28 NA CASSLLPGLAGLSYYEQDF TGTGCCAGCAGTCTCTTGCCGGGACTAGCGGGCCTATCCTACTACGAGCAGGACTTC
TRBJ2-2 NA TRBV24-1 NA CATSDPGFTGELFF TGTGCCACCAGTGATCCCGGGTTCACCGGGGAGCTGTTTTTT
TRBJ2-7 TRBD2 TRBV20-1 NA CSARSLGLAESYEQYF TGCAGTGCTAGATCCCTAGGGCTAGCGGAGTCCTACGAGCAGTACTTC
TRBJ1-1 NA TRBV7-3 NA CASSMTEHTEAFF TGTGCCAGCAGCATGACAGAGCATACTGAAGCTTTCTTT
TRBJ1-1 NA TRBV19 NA CASTLGTGLGTEAFF TGTGCCAGTACCCTTGGTACGGGACTGGGGACTGAAGCTTTCTTT
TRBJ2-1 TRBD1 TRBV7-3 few CASSFTGTDYNEQFF TGTGCCAGCAGTTTTACCGGGACAGATTACAATGAGCAGTTCTTC